Listed below are T cell receptor beta chains from one sample, sequenced in a study of T cells in Graves' hyperthyroidism and ophthalmopathy. One entry per CDR3 protein, called by TCRdb with MiXCR from the multiplex PCR reads. There are fewer than 450,000 distinct CDR3 sequences in the sample; roughly 13% occur only once, and 28% lies in the top ten. Specimen: blood. The source is a man between 45 and 60 years old with Graves' ophthalmopathy. The CDR3 runs from the conserved cysteine through the conserved F or W. Fields, in order: clone size, V gene, D gene, J gene, CDR3 DNA, CDR3 protein. The D gene is left open where the match is weak. Only some rows state a clone size, as once, few, many or a class for expanded clones.

few	TRBV11-2	NA	TRBJ2-1	TGTGCCAGCAGCCCCATTGCGGGAATTTCCTACAATGAGCAGTTCTTC	CASSPIAGISYNEQFF
NA	TRBV5-1	NA	TRBJ2-1	TGCGCCAGCAGTTCTTATGGGAAACAGTATGAGCAGTTCTTC	CASSSYGKQYEQFF
many	TRBV2	NA	TRBJ2-7	TGTGCCAGTAGCCGGGACTTAACCTACGAGCAGTACTTC	CASSRDLTYEQYF
many	TRBV12-3/TRBV12-4	TRBD2	TRBJ2-1	TGTGCCAGCAGATCCCGACTAGCGGGAGACGGTGAGCAGTTCTTC	CASRSRLAGDGEQFF
many	TRBV30	TRBD1	TRBJ1-2	TGTGCCGCACGACAACAGGGACAGAACTATGGCTACACCTTC	CAARQQGQNYGYTF
few	TRBV27	NA	TRBJ2-1	TGTGCCAGCAGCAAAACAGGGCTAAGCTCCTACAATGAGCAGTTCTTC	CASSKTGLSSYNEQFF
NA	TRBV7-9	TRBD2	TRBJ2-1	TGTGCCAGCAGCTCCGGGACTAGCGGGAGGGCCGGTGAGCAGTTCTTC	CASSSGTSGRAGEQFF
many	TRBV11-2	TRBD2	TRBJ2-2	TGTGCCAGCAGCTCACCTCTCCCAGGGACTAGCACCGGGGAGCTGTTTTTT	CASSSPLPGTSTGELFF
many	TRBV6-2/TRBV6-3	NA	TRBJ2-7	TGTGCCAGCAGTTCCCTAACATACGAGCAGTACTTC	CASSSLTYEQYF
NA	TRBV5-4	TRBD2	TRBJ2-3	TGTGCCAGCAGCCAAACTAGCGGGTTAAATAGCACAGATACGCAGTATTTT	CASSQTSGLNSTDTQYF
NA	TRBV6-1	TRBD1	TRBJ1-6	TGTGCCAGCAGTCAAAGGGACAGGGACGAATCACCCCTCCACTTT	CASSQRDRDESPLHF
many	TRBV5-1	TRBD2	TRBJ2-1	TGCGCCAGCAGCGCCGGACTAGCGGGAGATGAAGGCAATGAGCAGTTCTTC	CASSAGLAGDEGNEQFF
few	TRBV2	NA	TRBJ2-5	TGTGCCAGCAAAACTTCGGAGGGCCGAGGGGAGACCCAGTACTTC	CASKTSEGRGETQYF
few	TRBV19	TRBD2	TRBJ2-1	TGTGCCAGTAGCTCGACTAGCGGAGGGCCCTACAATGAGCAGTTCTTC	CASSSTSGGPYNEQFF
many	TRBV5-1	TRBD1	TRBJ1-1	TGCGCCAGCAGCTTGCTACAGGGGATAGGAAACACTGAAGCTTTCTTT	CASSLLQGIGNTEAFF
many	TRBV20-1	TRBD2	TRBJ2-1	TGCAGTGCTAGAGGACTAGCGGGAGGTTTTGAGCAGTTCTTC	CSARGLAGGFEQFF
many	TRBV2	NA	TRBJ2-3	TGTGCCAGCAGCGAAACAGCGAACACAGATACGCAGTATTTT	CASSETANTDTQYF
many	TRBV12-3/TRBV12-4	NA	TRBJ2-7	TGTGCCAGCAGCCCCGGGGTCTACGAGCAGTACTTC	CASSPGVYEQYF
few	TRBV4-2	TRBD1	TRBJ2-1	TGTGCCAGCAGCCAAGATGCAGGGGGTAAGCTGACGGGGCAGTTCTTC	CASSQDAGGKLTGQFF
few	TRBV11-2	TRBD1	TRBJ1-5	TGTGCCAGCAGCTTAGACCAGGGGGCCCGTGAGCCCCAGCATTTT	CASSLDQGAREPQHF
few	TRBV20-1	NA	TRBJ1-5	TGCAGTGCCGGATCCCATAGCAATCAGCCCCAGCATTTT	CSAGSHSNQPQHF
many	TRBV20-1	TRBD1	TRBJ1-2	TGCAGTGCAAGGCCGGGGACAGGAAACGGCTACACCTTC	CSARPGTGNGYTF
NA	TRBV4-1	NA	TRBJ2-2	TGCGCCAGCAGCCAATCGGTGTCTTCTACCGGGGAGCTGTTTTTT	CASSQSVSSTGELFF
many	TRBV2	TRBD2	TRBJ2-1	TGTGCCAGCAGTGGAGCGGGACTAGCGGCCGCACCACACAATGAGCAGTTCTTC	CASSGAGLAAAPHNEQFF